The 25 T cell receptor beta chains presented below share a single source sample, sequenced in a study of early T cells in non-severe SARS-CoV-2 infection. Via MiXCR, TCRdb re-called the 5' RACE reads, giving one row per CDR3 protein. The sample records over 9,000 distinct CDR3 sequences, over 4% being singletons. Sequencing was carried out using whole blood. The receptor set was obtained from an adult who was a healthcare worker with PCR-confirmed SARS-CoV-2 infection or an uninfected control (not recorded which).

This clonotype was recorded many times. The rearrangement links TRBV3-1 to TRBJ2-7; D may correspond to TRBD1 or TRBD2 (6 bases each). The CDR3 runs 13 residues. Per germline, CDR1 LGHDT and CDR2 YNNKEL (reference sequence). The V end lost 4 bases, the J end lost 1 base, and 8 bases lay between the germline ends. DNA of the CDR3: TGTGCCAGCAGCCGAGGGGGGTCCTACGAGCAGTACTTC. Encoded protein: CASSRGGSYEQYF.

Ten or more counts support this clonotype. The chain uses TRBV7-8 and TRBJ2-6; D might be TRBD2 (7 bases). The V end was cut by 11 bases, the J end by 1 base, with 12 bases between. From germline, CDR1 is SGHVS and CDR2 FQNEAQ. CDR3 length: 14 amino acids. The CDR3 is CAAGGASGANVLTF. In DNA, the CDR3 is TGTGCCGCTGGGGGGGCATCTGGGGCCAACGTCCTGACTTTC.

The chain uses TRBV5-1 and TRBJ2-7, with D unclear. This CDR3 region has 13 residues. In germline, CDR1 is SGHRS, CDR2 YFSETQ. Trimming removed 2 bases from V and 3 bases from J, with 9 bases in between. CDR3 in amino acids: CASSFGQIYEQYF. CDR3 coding DNA: TGCGCCAGCAGCTTCGGGCAGATCTACGAGCAGTACTTC.

In its sample, this clonotype was seen many times. The chain couples TRBV7-3 to TRBJ2-1, with D perhaps TRBD1 (5 bases). CDR1 SGHTA and CDR2 FQGTGA come from the germline V gene. The CDR3 runs 13 residues. Trimming shortened V by 2 bases and J by 12 bases, and 14 bases separated the two germline ends. CDR3 in DNA: TGTGCCAGCAGCTTATTAGGGCAGGGCTGGCAGTTCTTC. It encodes CASSLLGQGWQFF.

This clonotype is deemed medium-sized. J is TRBJ2-4 and V is TRBV7-6, with 8 bases identical to TRBD1. The CDR3 spans 14 residues. Germline values: CDR1 SGHVS, CDR2 FNYEAQ. V was pared by 3 bases and J by 8 bases, with 6 bases of the junction left unmatched. The CDR3 loop reads CASSLRTGWDIQYF. The DNA for the CDR3 is TGTGCCAGCAGCTTGCGGACAGGGTGGGACATTCAGTACTTC.

In this sample, this clonotype turned up many times. The CDR3 coding sequence is TGCAGTGCTGCAGCAGGACAGGGTGTTGAGCAGTACTTC. Protein sequence: CSAAAGQGVEQYF. The gene calls are TRBV20-1 and TRBJ2-7; TRBD1 matches at 8 bases. The CDR3 consists of 13 residues. Germline values: CDR1 DFQATT, CDR2 SNEGSKA (reference sequence). V gave up 5 bases and J gave up 7 bases; unmatched junction bases: 10.

This clonotype has ten or more counts. J is TRBJ2-2 and V is TRBV14, with D unclear. Germline CDR1 SGHDN, CDR2 FVKESK. The length of the CDR3 is 13 residues. The V and J ends lost 4 bases and 5 bases respectively, with 8 bases between them. CDR3 loop: CASSRRLTGELFF. The CDR3 region has the DNA TGTGCCAGCAGCCGAAGATTGACCGGGGAGCTGTTTTTT.

This clonotype has at least ten counts. The rearrangement links TRBV11-2 to TRBJ2-1; TRBD2 matches 9 bases. Looked up from germline, CDR1 is SGHAT and CDR2 is FQNNGV. Trimming cost V 1 base and J 7 bases; bases outside gene matches: 2. The CDR3 sequence is 14 residues long. Here the CDR3 reads CASSLGAGGNEQFF. CDR3 coding DNA: TGTGCCAGCAGCTTAGGCGCGGGGGGGAATGAGCAGTTCTTC.

There are many counts of this clonotype. J is TRBJ2-5 and V is TRBV7-2, with D possibly TRBD2 on 5 matching bases. From germline, CDR1 is SGHTA and CDR2 FQGNSA. CDR3 size: 14 residues. Trimming removed 5 bases at V and 5 bases at J, with 15 bases between. CDR3 in DNA: TGTGCCAGCAGCCCTGGACTGGCGGCGGAGACCCAGTACTTC. Amino acids: CASSPGLAAETQYF.

This clonotype was seen at least ten times. CDR3: CASSPTPTVGDGYTF. CDR3 nucleotide sequence: TGTGCCAGCAGCCCTACACCGACAGTAGGCGATGGCTACACCTTC. The chain uses TRBV7-6 and TRBJ1-2; D is possibly TRBD1 (5 bases). Trimming removed 5 bases at V and 6 bases at J, with 19 bases between. Germline V gene sequence: CDR1 SGHVS, CDR2 FNYEAQ. CDR3 size: 15 residues.

This clonotype is deemed medium-sized. This rearrangement joins TRBV7-2 to TRBJ2-6; TRBD2 agrees at 9 bases. The CDR3 is made up of 19 amino acids. V shed 7 bases, J shed 0 bases, and the junction held 13 bases outside the gene matches. Germline V CDR1 and CDR2: SGHTA, FQGNSA. The CDR3 spells CASTLGSSGGLSGANVLTF. Here the CDR3 DNA reads TGTGCCAGCACTCTTGGTAGTAGCGGGGGCCTCTCTGGGGCCAACGTCCTGACTTTC.

This clonotype was seen at least ten times. The CDR3 protein is CASSLWAASTDTQYF. The CDR3 DNA sequence: TGTGCCAGCAGTTTATGGGCGGCTAGCACAGATACGCAGTATTTT. The V and J genes are TRBV27 and TRBJ2-3; no clear D. The length of the CDR3 is 15 residues. V was shortened by 1 base and J by 0 bases, with 8 bases between the two germline ends. Germline assignment: CDR1 MNHEY and CDR2 SMNVEV (reference sequence).

The genes are TRBV20-1 and TRBJ2-7; D is possibly TRBD2 (6 bases). This CDR3 is 13 amino acids long. V dropped 2 bases and J dropped 9 bases, with 17 bases sitting between them. Germline CDR1 DFQATT, CDR2 SNEGSKA (reference sequence). The CDR3 sequence is CSARIWGDLGQYF. CDR3 nucleotides: TGCAGTGCTAGAATCTGGGGGGACCTTGGGCAGTACTTC.

This clonotype showed up many times. The rearrangement links TRBV27 to TRBJ1-1; 11 bases align to TRBD1. The germline gives CDR1 MNHEY, CDR2 SMNVEV (reference sequence). Trimming at V came to 3 bases and at J to 4 bases, leaving 4 bases not matched to a gene. The CDR3 has 15 amino acids. The CDR3 sequence is CASSFGQGAGTEAFF. The CDR3 DNA sequence: TGTGCCAGCAGTTTCGGACAGGGGGCCGGCACTGAAGCTTTCTTT.

By share, this clonotype counts as medium-sized. J is TRBJ2-3 and V is TRBV6-1; 11 bases are shared with TRBD1. This CDR3 contains 17 residues. Germline assignment: CDR1 MNHNS and CDR2 SASEGT. J lost 5 bases, V lost 2 bases, and 9 bases had no gene match. CDR3 in amino acids: CASSERSTGQGEDTQYF. The CDR3 coding sequence is TGTGCCAGCAGTGAACGGAGTACGGGACAGGGGGAAGATACGCAGTATTTT.

This clonotype is labeled medium-sized (0.01 to 0.1%). The J gene is TRBJ1-1, the V gene TRBV5-4; D is possibly TRBD1 (6 bases). The germline CDR1 and CDR2 sequences are SGHNT and YYREEE (reference sequence). The CDR3 sequence is 14 residues long. V gave up 0 bases and J gave up 5 bases, with 11 bases separating them. The CDR3, as DNA: TGTGCCAGCAGCTTGGGGGGGCGCCGGACTGAAGCTTTCTTT. Translated: CASSLGGRRTEAFF.

This clonotype has a count of ten or more. The chain carries TRBV7-9 and TRBJ2-1; D gene ambiguous. The germline gives CDR1 SEHNR, CDR2 FQNEAQ (reference sequence). This CDR3 region has 14 residues. V gave up 5 bases and J gave up 0 bases, with 8 bases separating them. Here the CDR3 reads CASSPGFSYNEQFF. In DNA, the CDR3 is TGTGCCAGCAGCCCGGGCTTCTCCTACAATGAGCAGTTCTTC.

Relative to its sample, this clonotype is medium-sized. The gene calls are TRBV5-1 and TRBJ1-1; D remains unclear. The CDR3 spans 13 residues. Looked up from germline, CDR1 is SGHRS and CDR2 is YFSETQ. V gave up 0 bases and J gave up 7 bases, with 10 bases separating them. The CDR3 DNA follows: TGCGCCAGCAGCTTGGAGGGTCCTGATGAAGCTTTCTTT. It specifies CASSLEGPDEAFF. Full variable domain (outside the CDR3, taken from reference TRBV5-1 and TRBJ1-1): KAGVTQTPRYLIKTRGQQVTLSCSPISGHRSVSWYQQTPGQGLQFLFEYFSETQRNKGNFPGRFSGRQFSNSRSEMNVSTLELGDSALYLCASSLEGPDEAFFGQGTRLTVV.

By its share, this clonotype is medium-sized. The chain recombines TRBV5-1 with TRBJ2-2, with a tentative D call TRBD2 (5 bases). V was trimmed by 2 bases and J by 7 bases, leaving 15 bases between them. Germline V lookup: CDR1 SGHRS, CDR2 YFSETQ. The CDR3 is 15 residues long. The CDR3 DNA is TGCGCCAGCAGCTTTATCACCCAAGAGGGCGGGGAGCTGTTTTTT. It codes for CASSFITQEGGELFF.

This clonotype was observed many times. CDR3 DNA sequence: TGTGCCTGCCAGATAAGACAGGTGGACACCTACGAGCAGTACTTC. Its translation is CACQIRQVDTYEQYF. V and J are TRBV30 and TRBJ2-7, with D possibly TRBD1 on 6 matching bases. Trimming took off 6 bases at V and 2 bases at J, with 20 bases between the two ends. Per the germline V gene, CDR1 is GTSNPN and CDR2 is SVGIG (reference sequence). The CDR3 sequence is 15 residues long.

In its sample, this clonotype was seen many times. The gene calls are TRBV20-1 and TRBJ1-1; possible D gene TRBD1, 5 bases. With 4 bases removed from V and 8 bases from J, the gap between germline ends came to 14 bases. The germline V gene encodes CDR1 DFQATT and CDR2 SNEGSKA (reference sequence). The CDR3 is made up of 12 amino acids. CDR3 sequence reads: CSAINDRVEAFF. The CDR3 nucleotides are TGCAGTGCTATAAACGACAGAGTAGAAGCTTTCTTT.

This clonotype was seen many times. DNA for the CDR3: TGTGCCAGCAGCTTAGCTGGGGGGACACTCGGAGAGACCCAGTACTTC. The encoded protein is CASSLAGGTLGETQYF. The V gene is TRBV7-6, the J gene TRBJ2-5; D might be TRBD1 or TRBD2, each matching 6 bases. Per the germline V gene, CDR1 is SGHVS and CDR2 is FNYEAQ. Deletions cut 0 bases from V and 4 bases from J, with 15 bases between. This CDR3 spans 16 amino acids.

This clonotype was observed a handful of times. The V call is TRBV7-8, the J call TRBJ2-3; 9 bases match TRBD1. The CDR3 runs to 14 residues. The germline gives CDR1 SGHVS, CDR2 FQNEAQ. The V segment lost 3 bases and the J segment 6 bases; nucleotides outside the gene matches: 4. The CDR3 here is CASSLGQGRDTQYF. CDR3 in DNA: TGTGCCAGCAGCTTGGGACAGGGCCGCGATACGCAGTATTTT.

Judged by abundance, this clonotype is medium-sized. CDR3 DNA: TGTGCCTGGAGTGCTGACAGGAACACTGAAGCTTTCTTT. Its protein is CAWSADRNTEAFF. The chain has TRBV30 and TRBJ1-1; tentative D call: TRBD1 (5 bases). The V and J ends lost 1 base and 1 base respectively, with 7 bases between them. This CDR3 is 13 amino acids long. Germline CDR1 is GTSNPN and CDR2 is SVGIG (reference sequence).

This clonotype is medium-sized. The chain uses TRBV29-1 and TRBJ2-1, with D unclear. Looked up from germline, CDR1 is SQVTM and CDR2 is ANQGSEA. This CDR3 contains 15 residues. Trimming shortened V by 3 bases and J by 9 bases, and 21 bases separated the two germline ends. The CDR3 reads CSVDKSFDPVGEQFF. For the CDR3, the DNA is TGCAGCGTTGATAAGTCATTCGATCCAGTCGGTGAGCAGTTCTTC.